These 15 T cell receptor beta chains came from one sample sequenced in a study of shared clonotypes between healthy human individuals. Assay: immunoSEQ multiplex PCR; the TCRdb copy retains only in-frame clones and omits some. This table holds roughly 2.2 million clones, more than 85% found once. The sample consisted of naive CD4+ T cells from PBMCs. Documented subset: CD45RA+ positively selected. The source of these receptors is a man in his late teens or twenties in good health. Some clones in this sample may be carry-over from other donors' samples.

V usage is TRBV6-1 and J usage is TRBJ1-1; 7 positions agree with TRBD1. Trimming at V came to 2 bases and at J to 5 bases, leaving 11 bases not matched to a gene. In germline, CDR1 is MNHNS, CDR2 SASEGT. The CDR3 spans 16 residues. The CDR3 nucleotides are TGTGCCAGCAGTGAATGGACAGGTGTAAGGAGGACTGAAGCTTTCTTT. Translated, it gives CASSEWTGVRRTEAFF.

The V gene is TRBV4-3, the J gene TRBJ2-3; maybe TRBD2 (6 bases). V was shortened by 4 bases and J by 0 bases, with 17 bases between the two germline ends. The CDR3 covers 17 residues. Germline CDR1 is LGHNA and CDR2 is YSLEER. The CDR3 DNA reads TGCGCCAGCAGCCCAAGTTTTGGACTAACTAGCACAGATACGCAGTATTTT. This translates into CASSPSFGLTSTDTQYF.

This chain joins TRBV6-5 and TRBJ2-3; a weak D match, TRBD2 (6 bases). V lost 7 bases, J lost 6 bases, and 20 bases lay in between. CDR1 is MNHEY, CDR2 SVGAGI, per germline. This CDR3 region has 15 residues. CDR3 nucleotide sequence: TGTGCCAGCACATCGGTATCGTCGGGAGCCGATACGCAGTATTTT. Its protein product is CASTSVSSGADTQYF.

This clone appeared a single time. CDR3 nucleotides: TGTGCCAGCAGCTTAGAATCGGCGGGAGGGTTCACAGATACGCAGTATTTT. Translation gives CASSLESAGGFTDTQYF. The genes are TRBV7-3 and TRBJ2-3; 9 positions agree with TRBD2. V shed 2 bases and J 2 bases; nucleotides not matched to a gene: 8. The length of the CDR3 is 17 residues. CDR1 and CDR2 from the germline V gene are SGHTA and FQGTGA.

This clone was detected only a few times. Here the CDR3 DNA reads TGTGCCAGCAGCTTATCTTCCGGAAAACTGTTTTTT. The encoded protein is CASSLSSGKLFF. V and J are TRBV13 and TRBJ1-4; D call uncertain. Trimming removed 2 bases at V and 10 bases at J, with 8 bases between. The CDR3 totals 12 residues. Germline V CDR1 and CDR2: PRHDT, FYEKMQ (reference sequence).

The chain has TRBV2 and TRBJ2-5; the D gene is possibly TRBD2 (6 bases). CDR1 and CDR2 from the germline V gene are SNHLY and FYNNEI. The CDR3 is 16 amino acids. Trimming removed 4 bases from V and 0 bases from J, with 15 bases in between. CDR3 DNA: TGTGCCAGCAGTGGGGGACCGAGGACTAACCAAGAGACCCAGTACTTC. It is translated as CASSGGPRTNQETQYF. Full variable domain (remainder filled in from reference TRBV2 and TRBJ2-5): EPEVTQTPSHQVTQMGQEVILRCVPISNHLYFYWYRQILGQKVEFLVSFYNNEISEKSEIFDDQFSVERPDGSNFTLKIRSTKLEDSAMYFCASSGGPRTNQETQYFGPGTRLLVL.

The rearrangement uses TRBV6-5 and TRBJ1-2; perhaps TRBD1 as D (6 bases). The CDR3 has 15 residues. The V and J ends lost 2 bases and 4 bases respectively, with 14 bases between them. CDR1 is MNHEY and CDR2 is SVGAGI in the germline V gene. This CDR3 reads CASSYGQRASYGYTF. The CDR3 coding sequence is TGTGCCAGCAGTTACGGACAGAGGGCTTCCTATGGCTACACCTTC.

The gene calls are TRBV29-1 and TRBJ2-3, with 10 bases that match TRBD2. V lost 4 bases and J lost 6; bases outside the gene matches: 10. The CDR3 runs 15 residues. Germline values: CDR1 SQVTM, CDR2 ANQGSEA. CDR3 region: CSVGGGSGRPDTQYF. CDR3 sequence (DNA): TGCAGCGTTGGAGGGGGTAGCGGGAGGCCCGATACGCAGTATTTT.

V gene TRBV25-1 combines with J gene TRBJ1-2; 8 bases fit TRBD1. Germline-derived CDR1 and CDR2 are MGHDK and SYGVNS. There are 17 residues in the CDR3. V lost 5 bases, J lost 4 bases, and 15 bases stayed unmatched. The CDR3 DNA follows: TGTGCCAGCAGTACCCGGGACAGGTTATCCGGTGGCTATGGCTACACCTTC. Its protein product is CASSTRDRLSGGYGYTF.

V is TRBV5-4 and J is TRBJ2-2; TRBD2 is a possible D gene (5 bases). Germline loops: CDR1 SGHNT, CDR2 YYREEE (reference sequence). CDR3 length equals 16 residues. Trimming left V 0 bases short and J 6 bases short, with 15 bases between. CDR3 DNA: TGTGCCAGCAGCTTGGCCAAAAGGACGGGATCCGGGGAGCTGTTTTTT. Amino acids: CASSLAKRTGSGELFF. The whole variable domain, filled in from reference TRBV5-4 and TRBJ2-2, reads ETGVTQSPTHLIKTRGQQVTLRCSSQSGHNTVSWYQQALGQGPQFIFQYYREEENGRGNFPPRFSGLQFPNYSSELNVNALELDDSALYLCASSLAKRTGSGELFFGEGSRLTVL.

The rearrangement uses TRBV7-2 and TRBJ2-1, with a weak D call TRBD1 (6 bases). V was clipped by 2 bases and J by 5 bases, with 22 bases between them. The CDR3 is made up of 18 amino acids. Germline CDR1 SGHTA, CDR2 FQGNSA. The CDR3 spells CASSLPQLGTTRDNEQFF. The CDR3, as DNA: TGTGCCAGCAGCTTACCCCAACTAGGGACAACCAGAGACAATGAGCAGTTCTTC. The variable domain in full, with the rest retrieved from reference TRBV7-2 and TRBJ2-1, is GAGVSQSPSNKVTEKGKDVELRCDPISGHTALYWYRQSLGQGLEFLIYFQGNSAPDKSGLPSDRFSAERTGGSVSTLTIQRTQQEDSAVYLCASSLPQLGTTRDNEQFFGPGTRLTVL.

The CDR3 region has the DNA TGTGCCAGCAGCTCCAGATCACCCGTCAGGCCACACACAGATACGCAGTATTTT. It translates to CASSSRSPVRPHTDTQYF. V usage is TRBV11-2 and J usage is TRBJ2-3, with D uncertain. This CDR3 region has 18 residues. The V gene lost 4 bases and the J gene lost 2 bases, with 22 bases spanning the gap. CDR1 and CDR2 (germline): SGHAT, FQNNGV. Complete variable domain (other parts from reference TRBV11-2 and TRBJ2-3): EAGVAQSPRYKIIEKRQSVAFWCNPISGHATLYWYQQILGQGPKLLIQFQNNGVVDDSQLPKDRFSAERLKGVDSTLKIQPAKLEDSAVYLCASSSRSPVRPHTDTQYFGPGTRLTVL.

The chain links TRBV5-4 to TRBJ2-4; 10 nucleotides match TRBD2. V shed 4 bases and J 3 bases; nucleotides not matched to a gene: 13. The CDR3 is 18 amino acids. Germline CDR1 SGHNT, CDR2 YYREEE (reference sequence). The chain's CDR3 is CASSLGASGSWVKNIQYF. Here the CDR3 DNA reads TGTGCCAGCAGCCTTGGGGCTAGCGGGAGTTGGGTCAAAAACATTCAGTACTTC.

The V and J genes are TRBV29-1 and TRBJ1-5; D remains ambiguous. Looked up from germline, CDR1 is SQVTM and CDR2 is ANQGSEA. V was clipped by 5 bases and J by 0 bases, with 8 bases between them. CDR3 length equals 13 residues. Here the CDR3 DNA reads TGCAGCGTTACCACGGATAGCAATCAGCCCCAGCATTTT. It codes for CSVTTDSNQPQHF.

The chain links TRBV2 to TRBJ2-1; the match to TRBD2 covers 10 bases. V lost 8 bases to trimming and J lost 6 bases; unmatched junction nucleotides: 13. The CDR3 runs to 16 residues. In germline, CDR1 is SNHLY, CDR2 FYNNEI. This CDR3 is CASRQGLASEGNEQFF. The CDR3 DNA sequence: TGTGCCAGCCGCCAGGGACTAGCGAGTGAGGGCAATGAGCAGTTCTTC. Filled out from reference TRBV2 and TRBJ2-1, the complete variable domain reads EPEVTQTPSHQVTQMGQEVILRCVPISNHLYFYWYRQILGQKVEFLVSFYNNEISEKSEIFDDQFSVERPDGSNFTLKIRSTKLEDSAMYFCASRQGLASEGNEQFFGPGTRLTVL.